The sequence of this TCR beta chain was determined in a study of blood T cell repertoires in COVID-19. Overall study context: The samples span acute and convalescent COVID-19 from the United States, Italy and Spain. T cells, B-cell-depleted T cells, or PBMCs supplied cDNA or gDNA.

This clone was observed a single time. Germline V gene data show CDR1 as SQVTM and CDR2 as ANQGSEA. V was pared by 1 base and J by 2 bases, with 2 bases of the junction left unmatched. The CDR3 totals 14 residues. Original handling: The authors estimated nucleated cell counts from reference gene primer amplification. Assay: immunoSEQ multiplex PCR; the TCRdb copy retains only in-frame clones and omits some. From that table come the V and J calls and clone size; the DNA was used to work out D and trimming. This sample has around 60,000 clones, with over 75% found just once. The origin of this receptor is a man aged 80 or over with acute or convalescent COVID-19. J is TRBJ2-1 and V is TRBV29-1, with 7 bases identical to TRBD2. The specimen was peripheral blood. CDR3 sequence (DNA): TGCAGCGTTGAAGGGGGGGGAGCCTACAATGAGCAGTTCTTC. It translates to CSVEGGGAYNEQFF.